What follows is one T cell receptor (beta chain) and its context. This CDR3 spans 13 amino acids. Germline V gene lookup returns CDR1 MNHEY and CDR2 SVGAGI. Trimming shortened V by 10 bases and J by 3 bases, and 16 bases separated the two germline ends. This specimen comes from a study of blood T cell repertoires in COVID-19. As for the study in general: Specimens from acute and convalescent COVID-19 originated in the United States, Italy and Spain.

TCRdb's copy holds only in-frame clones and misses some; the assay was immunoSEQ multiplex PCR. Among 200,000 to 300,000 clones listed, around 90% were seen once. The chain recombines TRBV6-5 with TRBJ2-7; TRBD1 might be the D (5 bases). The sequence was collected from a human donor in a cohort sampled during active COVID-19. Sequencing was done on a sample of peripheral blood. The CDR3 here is CATTRSGNYEQYF. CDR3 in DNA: TGTGCCACTACCAGGTCAGGGAACTACGAGCAGTACTTC.